The next 5 T cell receptor beta chains were all read from a single sample in a study of T cell responses to AZD1222 COVID-19 vaccine. TCRdb keeps only in-frame clones here, not all; method: immunoSEQ multiplex PCR. This table has tens of thousands of clones, around 82% appearing once. The sequences come from peripheral blood, collected 28 days after the second AZD1222 dose. The source is an adult who received the AZD1222 COVID-19 vaccine.

This rearrangement joins TRBV7-3 to TRBJ2-2; D is ambiguous. Trimming shortened V by 5 bases and J by 7 bases, and 14 bases separated the two germline ends. The CDR3 spans 14 residues. CDR1 and CDR2 (germline): SGHTA, FQGTGA. The CDR3: CASSLGPSSGELFF. CDR3 DNA: TGTGCCAGCAGCCTCGGGCCCAGCAGCGGGGAGCTGTTTTTT. The variable domain in full, completed from reference TRBV7-3 and TRBJ2-2, reads GAGVSQTPSNKVTEKGKYVELRCDPISGHTALYWYRQSLGQGPEFLIYFQGTGAADDSGLPNDRFFAVRPEGSVSTLKIQRTERGDSAVYLCASSLGPSSGELFFGEGSRLTVL.

There are a few counts of this clone. V usage is TRBV27 and J usage is TRBJ2-1; 7 nucleotides agree with TRBD2. V lost 8 bases to trimming and J lost 3 bases; unmatched junction nucleotides: 4. Germline V gene sequence: CDR1 MNHEY, CDR2 SMNVEV (reference sequence). This CDR3 has 13 amino acids. CDR3 residues: CASGRGLYNEQFF. In DNA, the CDR3 is TGTGCCAGCGGGAGGGGCCTCTACAATGAGCAGTTCTTC.

The CDR3 spells CASSRIKGQPSPYGYTF. The CDR3, as DNA: TGTGCCAGCAGTCGAATCAAGGGACAGCCTTCCCCCTATGGCTACACCTTC. The chain carries TRBV6-6 and TRBJ1-2; 7 bases align to TRBD1. Germline V gives CDR1 MNHNY, CDR2 SVGAGI (reference sequence). The junction had 16 bases not matched to a gene; V was cut back by 5 bases and J by 4 bases. The CDR3 totals 17 residues.

The chain joins TRBV3-1 (or the pseudogene TRBV3-2) to TRBJ2-2; 7 positions agree with TRBD1. The junction had 10 bases not matched to a gene; V was cut back by 3 bases and J by 3 bases. This CDR3 spans 17 amino acids. Looked up from germline, CDR1 is LGHDT and CDR2 is YNNKEL (reference sequence). CDR3 sequence reads: CASSQLRQGADTGELFF. CDR3 DNA sequence: TGTGCCAGCAGCCAGCTGCGACAGGGAGCAGACACCGGGGAGCTGTTTTTT.

This clone is deemed medium-sized. V is TRBV13 and J is TRBJ1-6; TRBD1 matches 7 bases. CDR1 is PRHDT, CDR2 FYEKMQ, per germline (reference sequence). The CDR3 spans 14 residues. Trimming removed 3 bases from V and 10 bases from J; junction bases left unmatched: 6. CDR3 in amino acids: CASSLTGPQSPLHF. CDR3 nucleotides: TGTGCCAGCAGCTTGACAGGGCCCCAGTCACCCCTCCACTTT.